The 19 T cell receptor beta chains below were found in one sample sequenced in a study of naive and memory T cell subsets. The study, taken as a whole, reports: Possibly reflecting memory cells re-expressing CD45RA, a few larger clonotypes occurred in naive repertoires, especially CD8.

Their antigen targets remain unknown. The beta constant-region primer was an equimolar mix of two oligonucleotides covering TRBC1 and TRBC2. The ligated cDNA underwent four PCR rounds using SP2 and nested alpha and beta constant-region primers. TCRdb passed the UMI-ligation and nested PCR reads through MiXCR, listing each CDR3 protein once. Found here are around 100,000 distinct CDR3 sequences, around 15% of them singletons; the top ten hold around 2.7%. Input material: naive CD8+ T cells from blood. The source of these receptors is a human donor in good health.

This chain joins TRBV4-2 and TRBJ2-3, with D possibly being TRBD2 (6 bases). The CDR3 is made up of 16 amino acids. Germline CDR1 reads LGHNA; CDR2 reads YNFKEQ. Trimming left V 0 bases short and J 2 bases short, with 12 bases between. Here the CDR3 reads CASSQDRGLLTDTQYF. CDR3 nucleotides: TGTGCCAGCAGCCAAGATAGGGGACTCCTCACAGATACGCAGTATTTT.

The V gene is TRBV3-1, the J gene TRBJ1-4; D remains ambiguous. The CDR3 contains 12 residues. Germline V gene data show CDR1 as LGHDT and CDR2 as YNNKEL (reference sequence). The V end was cut by 0 bases, the J end by 8 bases, with 4 bases between. DNA for the CDR3: TGTGCCAGCAGCCAAGATAACGAAAAACTGTTTTTT. It translates to CASSQDNEKLFF.

This chain joins TRBV7-3 and TRBJ2-1, with 10 positions matching TRBD2. The V gene end was trimmed by 5 bases and the J gene end by 2 bases; junction bases not matched to a gene: 3. Germline V gene lookup returns CDR1 SGHTA and CDR2 FQGTGA. The CDR3 covers 15 residues. The CDR3 spells CASSPGLAAYNEQFF. The CDR3 DNA is TGTGCCAGCAGCCCCGGACTAGCGGCCTACAATGAGCAGTTCTTC. Drawing the rest from reference TRBV7-3 and TRBJ2-1, the complete variable domain is GAGVSQTPSNKVTEKGKYVELRCDPISGHTALYWYRQSLGQGPEFLIYFQGTGAADDSGLPNDRFFAVRPEGSVSTLKIQRTERGDSAVYLCASSPGLAAYNEQFFGPGTRLTVL.

This clonotype was recorded a few times. This chain uses TRBV5-6 with TRBJ1-1, with D unclear. CDR3 length: 12 residues. The germline V gene has CDR1 SGHDT and CDR2 YYEEEE. Between the trimmed V and J ends, which lost 5 bases and 6 bases, there was a span of 11 bases. The CDR3 is CASRGGAPEAFF. The CDR3 coding sequence is TGTGCCAGCAGGGGAGGTGCCCCTGAAGCTTTCTTT.

The sample holds a few counts of this clonotype. V is TRBV27 and J is TRBJ2-5; possible D gene TRBD1, 5 bases. The germline V gene has CDR1 MNHEY and CDR2 SMNVEV (reference sequence). The V gene lost 0 bases and the J gene lost 1 base, with 12 bases spanning the gap. The CDR3 totals 16 residues. The CDR3 sequence: CASSLSLLRGQETQYF. CDR3 nucleotides: TGTGCCAGCAGTTTATCGCTCCTTAGGGGCCAAGAGACCCAGTACTTC.

The chain recombines TRBV28 with TRBJ2-7; D call uncertain. The CDR3 has 12 amino acids. V shed 5 bases and J shed 2 bases, with 7 bases lying between them. Looked up from germline, CDR1 is MDHEN and CDR2 is SYDVKM. In DNA, the CDR3 is TGTGCCAGCAGTCCAGTCGCCTACGAGCAGTACTTC. This translates into CASSPVAYEQYF.

The chain is built from TRBV15 and TRBJ2-7; possible D gene TRBD1, 5 bases. Germline CDR1 reads LNHNV; CDR2 reads YYDKDF (reference sequence). Trimming stripped 1 base from V and 0 bases from J, with 25 bases between. The CDR3 consists of 20 residues. The CDR3 spells CATSRVYDSQRRFSSYEQYF. In DNA form, the CDR3 reads TGTGCCACCAGCAGAGTGTACGACAGTCAGCGTCGGTTTAGCTCCTACGAGCAGTACTTC.

This clonotype appeared a single time. This clone may be a read error of a much larger clone one base away. The V and J genes are TRBV7-8 and TRBJ2-1; 10 bases align to TRBD2. After removal of 2 bases from V and 0 bases from J, the junction contained 7 bases not matched to a gene. CDR3 size: 18 residues. Per the germline V gene, CDR1 is SGHVS and CDR2 is FQNEAQ. The CDR3 spells CASSLPLAGVSSYNEQFF. In nucleotides, the CDR3 is TGTGCCAGCAGCTTACCCCTAGCGGGGGTGAGCTCCTACAATGAGCAGTTCTTC.

This sequence joins TRBV28 and TRBJ2-7; tentative D call: TRBD2 (6 bases). CDR1 and CDR2 from the germline V gene are MDHEN and SYDVKM. Trimming cost V 3 bases and J 2 bases, with 17 bases left between them. The CDR3 is made up of 16 amino acids. CDR3 sequence: CASSFPPAGSPYEQYF. The CDR3 nucleotides read TGTGCCAGCAGTTTCCCCCCGGCGGGATCTCCCTACGAGCAGTACTTC.

This clonotype has a count of ten or more. The chain couples TRBV29-1 to TRBJ1-4, with D hard to call. The CDR3 loop spans 13 amino acids. CDR1 is SQVTM, CDR2 ANQGSEA, per germline. Trimming left V 3 bases short and J 4 bases short, with 9 bases between. The CDR3 sequence: CSVEDGVNEKLFF. The CDR3 DNA sequence: TGCAGCGTTGAGGACGGTGTTAATGAAAAACTGTTTTTT.

V is TRBV6-5 and J is TRBJ2-1; 10 bases are shared with TRBD1. V shed 6 bases and J 3 bases; nucleotides not matched to a gene: 5. The length of the CDR3 is 15 residues. Per germline, CDR1 MNHEY and CDR2 SVGAGI. The CDR3 protein is CASSTGTGDYNEQFF. CDR3 coding DNA: TGTGCCAGCAGCACCGGGACAGGGGACTACAATGAGCAGTTCTTC.

This clonotype was picked up many times. The chain employs TRBV12-3 or TRBV12-4 and TRBJ2-1; D gene unclear. The CDR3 has 13 amino acids. V was trimmed by 1 base and J by 3 bases, leaving 4 bases between them. DNA for the CDR3: TGTGCCAGCAGTTTAGGCCTCTACAATGAGCAGTTCTTC. This translates into CASSLGLYNEQFF.

This clonotype was found a few times. The chain has TRBV19 and TRBJ2-7; 8 positions match TRBD1. Germline lookup yields CDR1 LNHDA and CDR2 SQIVND (reference sequence). Trimming at V came to 8 bases and at J to 4 bases, leaving 7 bases not matched to a gene. CDR3 length: 13 amino acids. Written as DNA, the CDR3 is TGTGCCAGTTCGCCAGGGGGCTTATACGAGCAGTACTTC. Translated, it gives CASSPGGLYEQYF.

This clonotype appeared a few times. The rearrangement uses TRBV3-1 and TRBJ2-3, with a possible D match to TRBD2 (6 bases). V dropped 0 bases and J dropped 5 bases, with 12 bases sitting between them. The CDR3 totals 15 residues. Germline loops: CDR1 LGHDT, CDR2 YNNKEL (reference sequence). The CDR3 nucleotides are TGTGCCAGCAGCCAAGAATTATTGCGGGGAGATACGCAGTATTTT. Protein sequence: CASSQELLRGDTQYF.

V and J are TRBV29-1 and TRBJ1-1; D unresolved. Per the germline V gene, CDR1 is SQVTM and CDR2 is ANQGSEA. The CDR3 sequence is 9 residues long. Trimming removed 3 bases at V and 6 bases at J, with 2 bases between. The CDR3 loop is CSVEAEAFF. CDR3 bases: TGCAGCGTTGAGGCTGAAGCTTTCTTT.

In this sample, this clonotype turned up a few times. The chain couples TRBV5-6 to TRBJ2-7; D not certain. Germline-derived CDR1 and CDR2 are SGHDT and YYEEEE. The CDR3 is 11 amino acids. Trimming pared 4 bases from V and 4 bases from J, leaving 6 bases between. CDR3 residues: CASSRRYEQYF. The CDR3 DNA is TGTGCCAGCAGCAGAAGGTACGAGCAGTACTTC.

A few counts support this clonotype. The V and J genes are TRBV30 and TRBJ1-4; D call uncertain. Germline assignment: CDR1 GTSNPN and CDR2 SVGIG (reference sequence). V dropped 1 base and J dropped 6 bases, with 15 bases sitting between them. The CDR3 has 15 amino acids. The CDR3 DNA reads TGTGCCTGGAGTGCCGGGGTGGCCGCCCATGAAAAACTGTTTTTT. It translates to CAWSAGVAAHEKLFF.

This clonotype was picked up a small number of times. V gene TRBV7-9 combines with J gene TRBJ2-1; TRBD2 might be the D (6 bases). The CDR3 loop spans 15 amino acids. V was clipped by 5 bases and J by 2 bases, with 13 bases between them. Germline CDR1 is SEHNR and CDR2 is FQNEAQ (reference sequence). The CDR3 protein is CASSPLAAAYNEQFF. The CDR3 DNA sequence: TGTGCCAGCAGCCCACTAGCCGCGGCCTACAATGAGCAGTTCTTC.

This clonotype came up many times. The chain recombines TRBV11-1 with TRBJ2-7, with D perhaps TRBD1 or TRBD2 (5 bases each). V lost 6 bases to trimming and J lost 3 bases, with 18 bases between them. The CDR3 extends over 15 amino acids. CDR1 is SGHAT and CDR2 is FQDESV in the germline V gene (reference sequence). The CDR3 nucleotides are TGTGCCAGCAGTTATTTGGGGGACGGTATCTACGAGCAGTACTTC. As protein: CASSYLGDGIYEQYF.